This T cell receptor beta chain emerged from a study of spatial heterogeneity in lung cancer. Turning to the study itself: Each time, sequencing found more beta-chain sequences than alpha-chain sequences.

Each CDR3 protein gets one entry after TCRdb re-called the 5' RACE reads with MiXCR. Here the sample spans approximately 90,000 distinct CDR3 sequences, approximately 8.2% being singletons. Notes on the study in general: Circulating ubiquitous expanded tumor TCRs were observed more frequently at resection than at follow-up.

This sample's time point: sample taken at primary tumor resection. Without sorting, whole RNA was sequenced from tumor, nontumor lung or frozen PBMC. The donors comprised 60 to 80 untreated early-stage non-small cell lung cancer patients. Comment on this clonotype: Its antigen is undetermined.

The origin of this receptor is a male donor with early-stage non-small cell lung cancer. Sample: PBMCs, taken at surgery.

This CDR3 reads CASRETGQRGGYTF. The CDR3, as DNA: TGTGCCAGCAGGGAGACAGGGCAACGAGGTGGCTACACCTTC. The chain joins TRBV27 to TRBJ1-2, with TRBD1 matching over 7 bases. The CDR3 extends over 14 amino acids. The germline V gene encodes CDR1 MNHEY and CDR2 SMNVEV (reference sequence). The trim removed 6 bases at V and 7 bases at J, leaving 11 bases unmatched.